A selection of T cell receptor beta chains follows, all from one sample in a study of blood T cell repertoires in COVID-19. The data were produced by immunoSEQ multiplex PCR, yet TCRdb's version contains in-frame clones alone and is incomplete. Of around 220,000 clones in the sample, 88% are singletons; the top ten hold about 1.5%. The sample comprised peripheral blood. The receptors stem from a man aged 18-30 years with active or convalescent COVID-19. Both conserved end residues are part of each CDR3. A D gene is named only where the DNA matches it firmly. The size entry is marked missing in some rows and otherwise reads once, few, many or a size class.

abundance	v_gene	d_gene	j_gene	CDR3nt	CDR3aa
-	TRBV5-6	TRBD2	TRBJ2-5	TGTGCCAGCAGCGGCGGGACTAGCATGGAGACCCAGTACTTC	CASSGGTSMETQYF
-	TRBV7-9	-	TRBJ1-6	TGTGCCAGCAGCCACCAGACGGGTAGACCGTCACCCCTCCACTTT	CASSHQTGRPSPLHF
-	TRBV14	-	TRBJ2-1	TGTGCCAGCAGCCCTAGGCTTGGCGGCCACTCCTACAATGAGCAGTTCTTC	CASSPRLGGHSYNEQFF
-	TRBV19	TRBD1	TRBJ1-5	TGTGCCAGTAGTGCTCACAGGGGGAATAGCAATCAGCCCCAGCATTTT	CASSAHRGNSNQPQHF
few	TRBV12-5	TRBD1	TRBJ1-2	TGTGCTAGTGCCCTGGGACAGGGGGCGAGGATCTATGGCTACACCTTC	CASALGQGARIYGYTF
-	TRBV24-1	-	TRBJ2-1	TGTGCCACCAGTGACAGGGTTAGGTACAATGAGCAGTTCTTC	CATSDRVRYNEQFF
-	TRBV6-5	TRBD1	TRBJ1-3	TGTGCCAGCCACAGGACGGGACAGGGGTACGGCACCATATATTTT	CASHRTGQGYGTIYF
many	TRBV4-2	TRBD1	TRBJ1-2	TGTGCCAGCAGCCCACTGGACAGGGGAGCTGGCTACACCTTC	CASSPLDRGAGYTF
-	TRBV24-1	-	TRBJ1-1	TGTGCCACCAGTGATCTTCGCGAAGGGGAAATGAACACTGAAGCTTTCTTT	CATSDLREGEMNTEAFF
-	TRBV18	-	TRBJ1-5	TGTGCCAGCTCCATTGGGGCAGAACAGCCCCAGCATTTT	CASSIGAEQPQHF
-	TRBV6-5	TRBD2	TRBJ2-1	TGTGCCAGCAGAATAGCGGGCTACAATGAGCAGTTCTTC	CASRIAGYNEQFF
-	TRBV30	-	TRBJ2-7	TGTGCCTGGACGGTGGGGAGAGGGTCCTACGAGCAGTACTTC	CAWTVGRGSYEQYF
-	TRBV5-1	TRBD2	TRBJ2-7	TGCGCCAGCAGCTTGGGGCTGTTATTTGCTAGCGGGACGCCGACCTACGAGCAGTACTTC	CASSLGLLFASGTPTYEQYF
-	TRBV7-9	-	TRBJ1-5	TGTGCCAGCAGCTTAGGGGCAGGCAATCAGCCCCAGCATTTT	CASSLGAGNQPQHF
-	TRBV6-1	-	TRBJ1-2	TGTGCCAGCAGTGAAGCGGGGCAGCTTAGCGGCTACACCTTC	CASSEAGQLSGYTF
-	TRBV28	-	TRBJ1-4	TGTGCCAGCAGCGTAAATACGGGACACCGGATTCCAACTAATGAAAAACTGTTTTTT	CASSVNTGHRIPTNEKLFF
-	TRBV15	-	TRBJ2-5	TGTGCCACCAGCGAGCGGATCCAAGAGACCCAGTACTTC	CATSERIQETQYF
-	TRBV6-2/TRBV6-3	-	TRBJ1-1	TGTGCCAGCAGTTACACCGCCCAGGGGATGACTGAAGCTTTCTTT	CASSYTAQGMTEAFF
-	TRBV30	TRBD2	TRBJ2-1	TGTGCCTTTAGCGGGAGAGCATACAATGAGCAGTTCTTC	CAFSGRAYNEQFF
-	TRBV18	TRBD1	TRBJ1-5	TGTGCCAGCTCCCCCACAGGGGATGGTCAGCCCCAGCATTTT	CASSPTGDGQPQHF
-	TRBV25-1	-	TRBJ1-1	TGTGCCAGCAGTCGACCCGTAGGGGCAAACACTGAAGCTTTCTTT	CASSRPVGANTEAFF
-	TRBV30	-	TRBJ2-1	TGTGCCTGGAAGGCTAGCGTCGCTCGGGGTGAGCAGTTCTTC	CAWKASVARGEQFF
-	TRBV5-6	TRBD1	TRBJ2-1	TGTGCCAGCAGCTTGGCCGGGACAGGGGGCGGTGCGCAGTTCTTC	CASSLAGTGGGAQFF
-	TRBV25-1	-	TRBJ1-5	TGTGCCAGCGGGGATGGGGACGGGACTAACAATCAGCCCCAGCATTTT	CASGDGDGTNNQPQHF
-	TRBV2	-	TRBJ2-7	TGTGCCAGCGTGGCACCAAACTACGAGCAGTACTTC	CASVAPNYEQYF
-	TRBV5-6	TRBD1	TRBJ1-1	TGTGCCAGCAGCCGTTACCAGGGACAGGGGGTACGCAGGGCCACTGAAGCTTTCTTT	CASSRYQGQGVRRATEAFF
-	TRBV20-1	-	TRBJ2-1	TGCAGTGCTATCGGGTACAATGAGCAGTTCTTC	CSAIGYNEQFF
-	TRBV14	-	TRBJ2-1	TGTGCCAGCAGTTCAGGAGCGGGTCGTTCACGGAGGGATGAGCAGTTCTTC	CASSSGAGRSRRDEQFF
-	TRBV6-4	TRBD2	TRBJ2-1	TGTGCCAGCAGCCGCTCACTAGCGGGAGGGGGTGAGCAGTTCTTC	CASSRSLAGGGEQFF
-	TRBV7-2	TRBD1	TRBJ1-4	TGTGCCAGCAGCTTCGACAGGGTGGGACATGGGGTCAACGAAAAACTGTTTTTT	CASSFDRVGHGVNEKLFF
-	TRBV6-5	-	TRBJ1-1	TGTGCCAGCAGTTCCGTGAACACTGAAGCTTTCTTT	CASSSVNTEAFF
-	TRBV29-1	TRBD2	TRBJ2-2	TGCAGCGTTGGGGGGGGTTCCAGGGACCACACCGGGGAGCTGTTTTTT	CSVGGGSRDHTGELFF
-	TRBV4-2	TRBD1	TRBJ1-4	TGTGCCAGCAGCCCTAGGGACAGTGGGCCGGGTAATGAAAAACTGTTTTTT	CASSPRDSGPGNEKLFF
-	TRBV28	TRBD1	TRBJ1-5	TGTGCCAGCAGTTTAACATACAGGGGGGTACAGCCCCAGCATTTT	CASSLTYRGVQPQHF
-	TRBV30	TRBD1	TRBJ2-7	TGTGCCTGGGCCAAGGGACAGGGTAACGAGCAGTACTTC	CAWAKGQGNEQYF
-	TRBV29-1	TRBD1	TRBJ1-3	TGCAGCGTCGCCGGTGGGGACAGGGGCTCTGGAAACACCATATATTTT	CSVAGGDRGSGNTIYF
-	TRBV12-3/TRBV12-4	-	TRBJ1-1	TGTGCCAGCAGTTTCGGGGGGAACACTGAAGCTTTCTTT	CASSFGGNTEAFF
-	TRBV5-5	-	TRBJ1-2	TGTGCCAGCAGCTTGGGGGGTACAGGGATCTATGGCTACACCTTC	CASSLGGTGIYGYTF
-	TRBV10-2	-	TRBJ1-1	TGCGCCAGCATGTCAGGGTTGGTTATGAACACTGAAGCTTTCTTT	CASMSGLVMNTEAFF
-	TRBV27	TRBD1	TRBJ2-7	TGTGCCAGCAGGCCCGGGACAGGGCTCTTTTACGAGCAGTACTTC	CASRPGTGLFYEQYF
-	TRBV28	TRBD1	TRBJ2-7	TGTGCCAGCAGCCGCCCCGGGACAGGGGGCCGCGAGCAGTACTTC	CASSRPGTGGREQYF
-	TRBV7-2	-	TRBJ1-2	TGTGCCAGCAGCTCCGACTATTCAGCTAACTATGGCTACACCTTC	CASSSDYSANYGYTF
-	TRBV18	TRBD2	TRBJ2-3	TGTGCCAGCTCACCAATTCCAGGAACTAGCGGGAATGTAAATACGCAGTATTTT	CASSPIPGTSGNVNTQYF
-	TRBV5-4	TRBD1	TRBJ1-1	TGTGCCAGCAGCTTACAGGGGGTGAACACTGAAGCTTTCTTT	CASSLQGVNTEAFF
-	TRBV6-1	TRBD2	TRBJ2-1	TGTGCCAGCAGTGAAAGAGCGGGAGGAGACTACAATGAGCAGTTCTTC	CASSERAGGDYNEQFF
-	TRBV27	TRBD2	TRBJ2-3	TGTGCCAGCAGTTTTCTAGCGGGGGGCACAGATACGCAGTATTTT	CASSFLAGGTDTQYF
-	TRBV30	-	TRBJ1-1	TGTGCCTGGAGTGGGGCCTTTGAAGCTTTCTTT	CAWSGAFEAFF
-	TRBV6-6	TRBD2	TRBJ2-1	TGTGCCAGCAGTTACGCCGCTAGCGGGAGGGCCCATGAGCAGTTCTTC	CASSYAASGRAHEQFF
-	TRBV3-1/TRBV3-2	TRBD1	TRBJ1-1	TGTGCCAGCAGCCTCGGACAGGGGACTGAAGCTTTCTTT	CASSLGQGTEAFF
-	TRBV7-2	TRBD2	TRBJ2-7	TGTGCCAGCAGCTTACGGGGCGGGAGGAGCACCTACGAGCAGTACTTC	CASSLRGGRSTYEQYF
-	TRBV7-9	-	TRBJ2-6	TGTGCCAGCAGCTTACCCGGGAACCTGAACGTCCTGACTTTC	CASSLPGNLNVLTF
many	TRBV27	-	TRBJ1-1	TGTGCCAGCAGTTCGTCAGGGTCGCACACTGAAGCTTTCTTT	CASSSSGSHTEAFF
few	TRBV11-2	TRBD2	TRBJ2-7	TGTGCCAGCAGCCATTATAGCGGGAGAGATTACGAGCAGTACTTC	CASSHYSGRDYEQYF
-	TRBV18	-	TRBJ1-2	TGTGCCAGCTCACCAAGCCTCACAGAATATGGCTACACCTTC	CASSPSLTEYGYTF
few	TRBV28	TRBD1	TRBJ1-1	TGTGCCAGCAGTTACCCAAGAGGGACAGGTGGGGGGAACACTGAAGCTTTCTTT	CASSYPRGTGGGNTEAFF
-	TRBV19	-	TRBJ2-7	TGTGCCAGTAGTATAGGTTCCAGTTCGAGGGAGCAGTACTTC	CASSIGSSSREQYF
-	TRBV12-2	-	TRBJ1-3	TGTGCAAGTCGCCCCGGGACACTCGGCTCTGGAAACACCATATATTTT	CASRPGTLGSGNTIYF
once	TRBV7-3	TRBD2	TRBJ2-1	TGTGCCAGCAGCTTACGGGGCGGGAGGGCCAATGAGCAGTTCTTC	CASSLRGGRANEQFF
-	TRBV5-1	TRBD2	TRBJ2-5	TGCGCCAGCAGCATGGGGTCGCTAGCGGGAGACTCTGTGACCCAGTACTTC	CASSMGSLAGDSVTQYF